This T cell receptor (beta chain) is from a study of T-cell memory formation after mild COVID-19. Overall study context: TCR clusters showed largely donor specificity.

A 5'RACE reaction primed in the constant segment made cDNA libraries of TCR alpha and TCR beta, and these carried sample barcodes and UMIs. TCRdb reprocessed the 5' RACE reads with MiXCR, giving one entry per CDR3 protein. In the table there are approximately 560,000 distinct CDR3 sequences, around a sixth of which are singletons. This CDR3 has 12 residues. V was pared by 0 bases and J by 7 bases, with 7 bases between. Germline lookup yields CDR1 SGDLS and CDR2 YYNGEE. This clonotype was seen a handful of times. Antigen specificity is unknown. Points from the study as a whole: Second-wave clones peaking on day 37 lacked confirmed SARS-CoV-2 specificity.

This TCR derives from an adult woman who had mild COVID-19 (a few samples of this study predate the infection). Cell type and time point are not known. The sequenced sample was PBMCs or a T cell subset sorted from them (not recorded which). The chain is built from TRBV9 and TRBJ1-2; no clear D gene. For the CDR3, the DNA is TGTGCCAGCAGCGTAGCAGGTTCTGGCTACACCTTC. Encoded protein: CASSVAGSGYTF.